Listed here are 32 T cell receptor beta chains from one sample, sequenced in a study of blood T cells in healthy people across ages. A second PCR of roughly 7 to 11 cycles used a sample-barcoded 5' primer and a J-beta primer mix. TCRdb itself ran the 5' RACE reads through MiXCR, one entry per CDR3 protein. The table includes 850,000 or so distinct CDR3 sequences, 25% to 30% detected once. Material for sequencing was blood. These TCRs come from a woman aged 80 or older in good health.

The sample holds a few counts of this clonotype. The chain recombines TRBV7-8 with TRBJ2-7; TRBD2 matches at 10 bases. The CDR3 sequence is 15 residues long. V shed 1 base and J 5 bases; nucleotides not matched to a gene: 5. From germline, CDR1 is SGHVS and CDR2 FQNEAQ. CDR3 DNA: TGTGCCAGCAGCTTAGTAGCGGGAGGAGCGGACGAGCAGTACTTC. Translating it yields CASSLVAGGADEQYF. The full variable domain, completed using reference TRBV7-8 and TRBJ2-7, is GAGVSQSPRYKVAKRGQDVALRCDPISGHVSLFWYQQALGQGPEFLTYFQNEAQLDKSGLPSDRFFAERPEGSVSTLKIQRTQQEDSAVYLCASSLVAGGADEQYFGPGTRLTVT.

This clonotype came up many times. The chain links TRBV24-1 to TRBJ2-3; D may be TRBD1 or TRBD2 (5 bases each). The V and J ends lost 4 bases and 0 bases respectively, with 13 bases between them. Germline V gene sequence: CDR1 KGHDR, CDR2 SFDVKD. This CDR3 has 16 residues. The CDR3 DNA reads TGTGCCACCAGTGAGCCCCCGGGACCCAGCACAGATACGCAGTATTTT. Amino acid sequence: CATSEPPGPSTDTQYF.

The table lists this clonotype with many counts. The chain links TRBV20-1 to TRBJ2-1, with 7 nucleotides matching TRBD1. The CDR3 has 11 amino acids. V was clipped by 6 bases and J by 9 bases; unmatched bases: 5. The V gene's germline CDR1 is DFQATT and CDR2 SNEGSKA (reference sequence). The CDR3 DNA reads as TGCAGTGCCACGGGACAGACTGAGCAGTTCTTC. Translating it yields CSATGQTEQFF.

The sample holds many counts of this clonotype. The chain carries TRBV7-9 and TRBJ2-1; 9 bases agree with TRBD2. The V and J ends lost 5 bases and 5 bases, in that order; junction bases with no gene match: 7. The CDR3 runs 15 residues. CDR1 SEHNR and CDR2 FQNEAQ come from the germline V gene (reference sequence). CDR3 amino acids: CASSNKAGGHNEQFF. For the CDR3, the DNA is TGTGCCAGCAGCAACAAAGCGGGGGGCCACAATGAGCAGTTCTTC.

The chain is built from TRBV20-1 and TRBJ2-7, with D maybe TRBD2 (6 bases). V lost 1 base and J lost 3, with 16 bases in between. Germline values: CDR1 DFQATT, CDR2 SNEGSKA (reference sequence). This CDR3 is 15 amino acids long. The CDR3 region is CSARVEGTSYYEQYF. CDR3 bases: TGCAGTGCTAGAGTAGAGGGGACTTCCTACTACGAGCAGTACTTC.

The gene calls are TRBV7-9 and TRBJ1-5, with TRBD1 identical over 10 bases. V dropped 4 bases and J dropped 11; count of bases not matched to a gene: 8. The CDR3 spans 14 residues. Per the germline V gene, CDR1 is SEHNR and CDR2 is FQNEAQ (reference sequence). The CDR3 region has the DNA TGTGCCAGCAGCTATCGGACAGGGGGTCCGGCCCAGCATTTT. Its protein is CASSYRTGGPAQHF.

The V gene is TRBV7-6, the J gene TRBJ1-4; D call uncertain. Trimming cost V 1 base and J 3 bases, with 15 bases left between them. The length of the CDR3 is 17 residues. CDR1 SGHVS and CDR2 FNYEAQ come from the germline V gene. In DNA form, the CDR3 reads TGTGCCAGCAGCTTAGGTGTGGGGAACAGACCTAATGAAAAACTGTTTTTT. Translation gives CASSLGVGNRPNEKLFF.

There are a few counts of this clonotype. The chain carries TRBV7-2 and TRBJ2-2; D not certain. Germline CDR1 and CDR2: SGHTA and FQGNSA. The CDR3 is 15 residues long. The V gene lost 2 bases and the J gene lost 4 bases, with 11 bases spanning the gap. CDR3 amino acids: CASSLSGRTTGELFF. For the CDR3, the DNA is TGTGCCAGCAGCTTATCAGGTCGCACCACCGGGGAGCTGTTTTTT.

As to this clonotype: A much bigger clone sits one base away, suggesting this may be a read error. The V gene is TRBV20-1, the J gene TRBJ2-5; D might be TRBD1 (6 bases). CDR1 and CDR2 (germline): DFQATT, SNEGSKA (reference sequence). V was shortened by 5 bases and J by 11 bases, with 24 bases between the two germline ends. CDR3 size: 14 residues. CDR3 amino acids: CSAPPGQPSHEQYF. The CDR3 DNA sequence: TGCAGTGCTCCTCCGGGACAACCGTCGCATGAGCAGTACTTC.

This clonotype has at least ten counts. The CDR3 loop reads CASSPGALNEQFF. CDR3 coding DNA: TGTGCCAGCAGCCCCGGTGCTCTTAATGAGCAGTTCTTC. This chain connects TRBV7-2 to TRBJ2-1; D gene ambiguous. V lost 5 bases, J lost 7 bases, and 12 bases lay in between. The CDR3 length is 13 residues. CDR1 is SGHTA, CDR2 FQGNSA, per germline.

This clonotype was picked up many times. The genes are TRBV4-3 and TRBJ1-2; perhaps TRBD1 as D (5 bases). Trimming shortened V by 6 bases and J by 6 bases, and 17 bases separated the two germline ends. Germline CDR1 LGHNA, CDR2 YSLEER. This CDR3 is built from 14 residues. The CDR3, as DNA: TGCGCCAGCAGGTTCTTCGGGACGCAAAATGGCTACACCTTC. Translation gives CASRFFGTQNGYTF.

The rearrangement links TRBV6-6 to TRBJ1-2; 8 bases are a match to TRBD1. The CDR3 covers 14 residues. Unmatched junction bases numbered 7, after V lost 2 bases and J lost 8 bases. CDR1 is MNHNY, CDR2 SVGAGI, per germline (reference sequence). DNA of the CDR3: TGTGCCAGCAGTTACACAGCGAACAGGGGGGGCTACACCTTC. Amino acid sequence: CASSYTANRGGYTF.

In its sample, this clonotype was seen many times. V gene TRBV7-2 combines with J gene TRBJ2-5; 7 positions agree with TRBD1. Germline V gene sequence: CDR1 SGHTA, CDR2 FQGNSA. This CDR3 spans 14 amino acids. Germline trimming cut 4 bases from V and 1 base from J; bases unmatched to any gene: 3. CDR3 in DNA: TGTGCCAGCAGCTCACAGGGGATCCAAGAGACCCAGTACTTC. Its translation is CASSSQGIQETQYF.

This clonotype was counted ten times or more. The chain employs TRBV12-3 or TRBV12-4 and TRBJ2-5; TRBD2 matches at 12 bases. The length of the CDR3 is 17 residues. Unmatched junction bases numbered 14, after V lost 5 bases and J lost 7 bases. As DNA, the CDR3 is TGTGCCAGCAGTGCCCTTACTAGCGGGGGGAACGGTGGGACCCAGTACTTC. This translates into CASSALTSGGNGGTQYF.

This clonotype was counted ten times or more. V and J are TRBV28 and TRBJ2-7; no clear D. The ends were cut back, 7 bases at V and 4 bases at J, with 8 bases in the middle. Per the germline V gene, CDR1 is MDHEN and CDR2 is SYDVKM. The length of the CDR3 is 11 residues. CDR3 sequence reads: CASNRLYEQYF. CDR3 bases: TGTGCCAGCAACAGACTGTACGAGCAGTACTTC.

This clonotype has a count of ten or more. This sequence joins TRBV7-8 and TRBJ2-1, with 7 bases matching TRBD2. The V gene end was trimmed by 2 bases and the J gene end by 4 bases; junction bases not matched to a gene: 11. The CDR3 has 17 residues. Germline V gene sequence: CDR1 SGHVS, CDR2 FQNEAQ. The CDR3 nucleotides are TGTGCCAGCAGCTTAAAAAGCGGGGTCCTTACATACAATGAGCAGTTCTTC. Translated: CASSLKSGVLTYNEQFF.

This clonotype was counted only a few times. This sequence joins TRBV15 and TRBJ1-2, with 7 bases matching TRBD1. Per germline, CDR1 LNHNV and CDR2 YYDKDF (reference sequence). V lost 3 bases and J lost 5; bases outside the gene matches: 12. The CDR3 sequence is 16 residues long. CDR3 in amino acids: CATSSMTGKLNYGYTF. DNA of the CDR3: TGTGCCACCAGCAGTATGACAGGGAAGCTTAATTATGGCTACACCTTC.

The rearrangement uses TRBV5-1 and TRBJ2-5; D is tentatively TRBD1 or TRBD2 (5 bases each). V shed 0 bases and J shed 4 bases, with 10 bases lying between them. Germline V gene sequence: CDR1 SGHRS, CDR2 YFSETQ. The CDR3 is 14 amino acids. CDR3 protein: CASSLGDPLETQYF. The CDR3 coding sequence is TGCGCCAGCAGCTTGGGGGACCCCTTAGAGACCCAGTACTTC.

This clonotype occurred many times. The CDR3 spells CSAREQGWQYF. The CDR3 region has the DNA TGCAGTGCTAGAGAGCAGGGTTGGCAGTACTTC. The chain combines TRBV20-1 with TRBJ2-7, with D tentatively TRBD1 (5 bases). V was trimmed by 0 bases and J by 9 bases, leaving 9 bases between them. Germline CDR1 is DFQATT and CDR2 is SNEGSKA (reference sequence). The CDR3 is 11 amino acids.

This clonotype was picked up a small number of times. The CDR3 spells CASSLGTSGGRTYNEQFF. The CDR3 DNA is TGTGCCAGCAGCCTAGGGACTAGCGGGGGGCGGACGTACAATGAGCAGTTCTTC. The chain has TRBV5-4 and TRBJ2-1, with 15 bases fitting TRBD2. Germline V CDR1 and CDR2: SGHNT, YYREEE (reference sequence). The junction had 9 bases not matched to a gene; V was cut back by 4 bases and J by 4 bases. This CDR3 comprises 18 residues.

This clonotype has more than one count but fewer than ten. A much larger clonotype is one base distant, so this may be a read error. V gene TRBV7-8 combines with J gene TRBJ2-7, with a possible D match to TRBD2 (6 bases). CDR1 and CDR2 (germline): SGHVS, FQNEAQ. The length of the CDR3 is 16 residues. The CDR3 nucleotides read TGTGCCGGCAGCCCACCCCCGGACTACCTTTCCTACGAGCAGTACTTC. Protein product: CAGSPPPDYLSYEQYF.

This clonotype has ten or more counts. This chain uses TRBV7-2 with TRBJ2-3; 10 bases are shared with TRBD1. Unmatched junction bases numbered 1, after V lost 1 base and J lost 6 bases. This CDR3 is 14 amino acids long. Germline V gives CDR1 SGHTA, CDR2 FQGNSA. CDR3 DNA: TGTGCCAGCAGCTTAGTGGGACAGGGGGATACGCAGTATTTT. This codes for CASSLVGQGDTQYF. Based on the CDR3 plus reference TRBV7-2 and TRBJ2-3, the full variable domain is GAGVSQSPSNKVTEKGKDVELRCDPISGHTALYWYRQSLGQGLEFLIYFQGNSAPDKSGLPSDRFSAERTGGSVSTLTIQRTQQEDSAVYLCASSLVGQGDTQYFGPGTRLTVL.

Turning to this clonotype: This may be a read error, as it is one base from a much larger clone. Here the CDR3 omits its conserved ending phenylalanine or tryptophan, so a read error is the likely source. The chain is built from TRBV6-6 and TRBJ2-6, with 8 bases aligning to TRBD1. The trim removed 7 bases at V and 0 bases at J, leaving 8 bases unmatched. The germline gives CDR1 MNHNY, CDR2 SVGAGI (reference sequence). This CDR3 is built from 17 residues. Here the CDR3 DNA reads TGTGCCAGCACCGACAGGGGCGAGCCCTCTGGGGCCAACGTCCTGACTGTC. As protein: CASTDRGEPSGANVLTV.

This clonotype was observed many times. The chain has TRBV5-1 and TRBJ2-5, with TRBD2 identical over 8 bases. Germline loops: CDR1 SGHRS, CDR2 YFSETQ. The CDR3 is made up of 15 amino acids. V trimming: 2 bases; J trimming: 1 base; junction bases outside the gene matches: 4. CDR3 sequence: CASSFGGGLQETQYF. CDR3 nucleotides: TGCGCCAGCAGCTTTGGCGGGGGGCTCCAAGAGACCCAGTACTTC.

The chain combines TRBV18 with TRBJ2-1; D not resolved. Trimming shortened V by 4 bases and J by 0 bases, and 13 bases separated the two germline ends. Germline loops: CDR1 KGHSH, CDR2 LQKENI. The CDR3 loop spans 16 amino acids. The CDR3 sequence is CASSLRTQTSYNEQFF. CDR3 bases: TGTGCCAGCTCACTAAGGACCCAAACCTCCTACAATGAGCAGTTCTTC.

Regarding this clonotype: At one end the junction does not follow the germline gene, possibly because of a read error. The J gene is TRBJ1-2, the V gene TRBV29-1; tentative D call: TRBD1 (5 bases). Germline CDR1 reads SQVTM; CDR2 reads ANQGSEA. The CDR3 contains 15 residues. The CDR3, as DNA: TGCAGCGTGGAAAAGCGGACACCGTCTAACTTTGGCTACACCTTC. This codes for CSVEKRTPSNFGYTF. The variable domain in full, with the rest retrieved from reference TRBV29-1 and TRBJ1-2, is SAVISQKPSRDICQRGTSLTIQCQVDSQVTMMFWYRQQPGQSLTLIATANQGSEATYESGFVIDKFPISRPNLTFSTLTVSNMSPEDSSIYLCSVEKRTPSNFGYTFGSGTRLTVV.

The chain joins TRBV6-1 to TRBJ1-5; D remains unclear. CDR1 and CDR2 (germline): MNHNS, SASEGT. The CDR3 contains 14 residues. V was trimmed by 7 bases and J by 6 bases, leaving 16 bases between them. The CDR3 nucleotides read TGTGCCAGCACCATCTTGAAGGGAACTCAGCCCCAGCATTTT. This gives the protein CASTILKGTQPQHF.

This clonotype has just a few counts. The rearrangement links TRBV4-3 to TRBJ2-5, with D possibly being TRBD1 or TRBD2 (5 bases each). From germline, CDR1 is LGHNA and CDR2 YSLEER. This CDR3 has 16 amino acids. Trimming shortened V by 0 bases and J by 5 bases, and 16 bases separated the two germline ends. CDR3 sequence (DNA): TGCGCCAGCAGCCAAGATCGGGGACCCGCCGGGGAGACCCAGTACTTC. Its protein is CASSQDRGPAGETQYF.

The V gene is TRBV12-3 or TRBV12-4, the J gene TRBJ2-1, with TRBD2 identical over 13 bases. The trim removed 6 bases at V and 5 bases at J, leaving 16 bases unmatched. The CDR3 loop spans 19 amino acids. Here the CDR3 reads CASSRMGLAGILANNEQFF. As DNA, the CDR3 is TGTGCCAGCAGCCGGATGGGACTAGCGGGAATCTTAGCAAACAATGAGCAGTTCTTC.

This clonotype was seen many times. The rearrangement joins TRBV7-2 to TRBJ1-4; D possibly corresponds to TRBD1 (6 bases). Germline V gives CDR1 SGHTA, CDR2 FQGNSA. V lost 0 bases to trimming and J lost 4 bases, with 9 bases between them. CDR3 size: 15 residues. CDR3 loop: CASSLAARGNEKLFF. In DNA, the CDR3 is TGTGCCAGCAGCTTAGCGGCCAGGGGTAATGAAAAACTGTTTTTT.

This clonotype was observed at least ten times. The chain employs TRBV4-1 and TRBJ2-5, with D hard to call. Deletions cut 3 bases from V and 5 bases from J, with 10 bases between. The V gene's germline CDR1 is MGHRA and CDR2 YSYEKL. This CDR3 region has 13 residues. CDR3 DNA sequence: TGCGCCAGCAGCCATAAGTCCCGGGAGACCCAGTACTTC. Translation: CASSHKSRETQYF.

This chain links TRBV6-1 with TRBJ2-3; 10 positions match TRBD2. V was pared by 8 bases and J by 1 base, with 21 bases of the junction left unmatched. CDR1 and CDR2 (germline): MNHNS, SASEGT. CDR3 length: 20 residues. CDR3 DNA: TGTGCCAGCCCAGGCCGGGCTAGCGGGAGACTCCCGGGGGGCACAGATACGCAGTATTTT. It translates to CASPGRASGRLPGGTDTQYF.